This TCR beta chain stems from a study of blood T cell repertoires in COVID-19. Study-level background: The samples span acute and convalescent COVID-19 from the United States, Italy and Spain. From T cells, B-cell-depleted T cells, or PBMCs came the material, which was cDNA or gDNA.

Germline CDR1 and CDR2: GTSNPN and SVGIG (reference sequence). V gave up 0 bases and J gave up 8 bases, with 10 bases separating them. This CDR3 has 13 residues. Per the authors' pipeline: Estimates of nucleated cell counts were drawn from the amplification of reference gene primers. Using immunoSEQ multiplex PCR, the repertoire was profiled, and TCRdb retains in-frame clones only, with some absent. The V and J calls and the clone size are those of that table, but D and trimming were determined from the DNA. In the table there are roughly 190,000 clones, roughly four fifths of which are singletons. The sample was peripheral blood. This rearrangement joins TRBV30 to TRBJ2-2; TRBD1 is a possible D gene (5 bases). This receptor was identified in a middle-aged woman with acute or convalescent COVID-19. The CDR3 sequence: CAWSVWGRGELFF. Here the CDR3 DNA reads TGTGCCTGGAGTGTCTGGGGCAGGGGGGAGCTGTTTTTT.